This TCR beta chain was recorded in a study of PD-1 blockade in classical Hodgkin lymphoma. Study context: Patients were administered nivolumab (3 mg/kg intravenously) every 2 weeks.

Data came from immunoSEQ multiplex PCR; TCRdb stores just in-frame clones and leaves some out. This table holds under 130,000 clones, around nine tenths found once. This clone was counted only a few times. Described time point: cycle 4 day 1 (C4D1), after around six weeks of nivolumab. Exposure to brentuximab vedotin varied, and each patient had relapsed following autologous stem cell transplantation. V was trimmed by 3 bases and J by 7 bases, leaving 9 bases between them. The CDR3 consists of 12 residues. Germline loops: CDR1 SEHNR, CDR2 FQNEAQ (reference sequence). The chain joins TRBV7-9 to TRBJ1-2, with D unclear. This specimen consisted of peripheral blood mononuclear cells (PBMCs), obtained before the fourth cycle of nivolumab. This receptor was taken from a human donor with classical Hodgkin lymphoma. DNA for the CDR3: TGTGCCAGCAGCTTCCCCAAGGTTGGCTACACCTTC. Translating gives CASSFPKVGYTF.